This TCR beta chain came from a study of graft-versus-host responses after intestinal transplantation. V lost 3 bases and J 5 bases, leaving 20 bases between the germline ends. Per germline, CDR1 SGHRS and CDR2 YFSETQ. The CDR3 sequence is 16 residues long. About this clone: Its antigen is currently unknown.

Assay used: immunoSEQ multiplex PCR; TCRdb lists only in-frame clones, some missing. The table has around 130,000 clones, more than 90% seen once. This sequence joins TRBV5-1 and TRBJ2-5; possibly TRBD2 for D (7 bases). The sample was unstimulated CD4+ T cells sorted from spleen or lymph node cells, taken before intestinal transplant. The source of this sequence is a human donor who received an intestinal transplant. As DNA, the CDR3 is TGCGCCAGCAGCTGGGCGGGGGCGTACGAGGGGGAGACCCAGTACTTC. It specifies CASSWAGAYEGETQYF.